This T cell receptor beta chain was recovered during a study of blood T cell repertoires in COVID-19. Looking at the study overall: Italy, Spain and the United States were the sources of the convalescent and acute COVID-19 samples. The analysed material was cDNA or gDNA that came from T cells, B-cell-depleted T cells, or PBMCs.

How the authors handled the data: It was from reference gene primer amplification that nucleated cell counts were estimated. Data came from immunoSEQ multiplex PCR; TCRdb stores just in-frame clones and leaves some out. The DNA was the basis for D and trimming; V, J and clone size are from that table. This table has 40,000 to 45,000 clones, 90% to 95% appearing once. The CDR3 is 15 amino acids. V lost 0 bases and J 3 bases, leaving 9 bases between the germline ends. CDR1 MNHNS and CDR2 SASEGT come from the germline V gene. The source material was peripheral blood. The TCR comes from a human donor in a cohort sampled during active COVID-19. This chain connects TRBV6-1 to TRBJ2-1, with D possibly matching TRBD2 (6 bases). As DNA, the CDR3 is TGTGCCAGCAGTGAAGCTAGCGGACTCTACAATGAGCAGTTCTTC. Encoded protein: CASSEASGLYNEQFF.